These T cell receptor beta chains were read from a single sample in a study of T cell responses to AZD1222 COVID-19 vaccine. Assay used: immunoSEQ multiplex PCR; TCRdb lists only in-frame clones, some missing. Found here are 140,000 or so clones, under 95% of them singletons; the top ten hold about 1.9%. Material: peripheral blood, obtained on day 0 of AZD1222 vaccination. These receptors were collected from an adult in good health. CDR3s include the opening cysteine and the closing phenylalanine or tryptophan. Fields, in order: CDR3 protein, CDR3 DNA, clone size, V gene, J gene, D gene. D genes are given only for firm matches. Expanded clones are given a class, and other clones once, few, many or no size at all.

CDR3aa: CASSSGQYNSPLHF
CDR3nt: TGTGCCAGCAGCTCGGGACAGTATAATTCACCCCTCCACTTT
abundance: once
v_gene: TRBV7-9
j_gene: TRBJ1-6
d_gene: TRBD1

CDR3aa: CAWRPTGGPSYEQYF
CDR3nt: TGTGCCTGGAGACCGACAGGGGGTCCCTCCTACGAGCAGTACTTC
abundance: .
v_gene: TRBV30
j_gene: TRBJ2-7
d_gene: TRBD1

CDR3aa: CASSLELGSRNEQYF
CDR3nt: TGTGCCAGCAGCTTGGAGTTGGGTTCGAGGAACGAGCAGTACTTC
abundance: .
v_gene: TRBV5-5
j_gene: TRBJ2-7
d_gene: .

CDR3aa: CASSRGNYGYTF
CDR3nt: TGTGCCAGCAGCAGGGGAAACTATGGCTACACCTTC
abundance: .
v_gene: TRBV7-2
j_gene: TRBJ1-2
d_gene: .

CDR3aa: CASGPTEQHYGYTF
CDR3nt: TGTGCTAGTGGTCCAACAGAGCAGCACTATGGCTACACCTTC
abundance: .
v_gene: TRBV12-5
j_gene: TRBJ1-2
d_gene: .

CDR3aa: CASSQGSRYTGTEAFF
CDR3nt: TGTGCCAGCAGCCAAGGATCTCGGTACACCGGCACTGAAGCTTTCTTT
abundance: .
v_gene: TRBV14
j_gene: TRBJ1-1
d_gene: .

CDR3aa: CSGEGASGYTF
CDR3nt: TGCAGCGGGGAGGGGGCGAGTGGCTACACCTTC
abundance: once
v_gene: TRBV29-1
j_gene: TRBJ1-2
d_gene: TRBD1

CDR3aa: CASSFYNEQYF
CDR3nt: TGTGCCAGCAGCTTCTACAACGAGCAGTACTTC
abundance: .
v_gene: TRBV7-2
j_gene: TRBJ2-7
d_gene: .

CDR3aa: CASSPPGAQETQYF
CDR3nt: TGTGCCAGCAGTCCCCCCGGGGCCCAAGAGACCCAGTACTTC
abundance: .
v_gene: TRBV7-2
j_gene: TRBJ2-5
d_gene: .

CDR3aa: CASSQATGQRYSPLHF
CDR3nt: TGTGCCAGCAGCCAAGCCACGGGACAGCGATATTCACCCCTCCACTTT
abundance: .
v_gene: TRBV4-2
j_gene: TRBJ1-6
d_gene: TRBD1

CDR3aa: CASSPGPSYNEQFF
CDR3nt: TGCGCCAGCAGCCCGGGACCATCCTACAATGAGCAGTTCTTC
abundance: .
v_gene: TRBV5-1
j_gene: TRBJ2-1
d_gene: .

CDR3aa: CASSFQVGAEAFF
CDR3nt: TGTGCCAGCAGTTTCCAGGTTGGGGCTGAAGCTTTCTTT
abundance: .
v_gene: TRBV12-3/TRBV12-4
j_gene: TRBJ1-1
d_gene: .

CDR3aa: CASSDGPYGYTF
CDR3nt: TGTGCCAGCAGTGATGGGCCGTATGGCTACACCTTC
abundance: .
v_gene: TRBV25-1
j_gene: TRBJ1-2
d_gene: .

CDR3aa: CASSFLQGNGYTF
CDR3nt: TGTGCCAGCAGCTTCCTACAGGGGAATGGCTACACCTTC
abundance: .
v_gene: TRBV7-2
j_gene: TRBJ1-2
d_gene: TRBD1

CDR3aa: CASSSPSGARPDTQYF
CDR3nt: TGTGCCAGCAGCTCCCCTAGCGGCGCCCGCCCAGATACGCAGTATTTT
abundance: .
v_gene: TRBV5-4
j_gene: TRBJ2-3
d_gene: TRBD2

CDR3aa: CASSPQVGGYYEQYF
CDR3nt: TGCGCCAGCAGCCCACAGGTAGGGGGGTACTACGAGCAGTACTTC
abundance: .
v_gene: TRBV5-1
j_gene: TRBJ2-7
d_gene: .

CDR3aa: CASSPREGADEKLFF
CDR3nt: TGTGCCAGCAGCCCCAGAGAGGGGGCTGATGAAAAACTGTTTTTT
abundance: .
v_gene: TRBV3-1/TRBV3-2
j_gene: TRBJ1-4
d_gene: TRBD1

CDR3aa: CASSLGSDIYEQYF
CDR3nt: TGTGCCAGCAGCTTAGGGTCGGACATCTACGAGCAGTACTTC
abundance: .
v_gene: TRBV13
j_gene: TRBJ2-7
d_gene: .

CDR3aa: CASSDSADTGELFF
CDR3nt: TGTGCCAGCAGTGACTCAGCAGACACCGGGGAGCTGTTTTTT
abundance: .
v_gene: TRBV6-4
j_gene: TRBJ2-2
d_gene: .

CDR3aa: CASDRGQGGTGELFF
CDR3nt: TGCGCCAGCGACAGGGGGCAAGGCGGCACCGGGGAGCTGTTTTTT
abundance: once
v_gene: TRBV5-1
j_gene: TRBJ2-2
d_gene: TRBD1

CDR3aa: CASTPAVGANVLTF
CDR3nt: TGTGCCAGCACCCCAGCAGTCGGGGCCAACGTCCTGACTTTC
abundance: .
v_gene: TRBV7-3
j_gene: TRBJ2-6
d_gene: .

CDR3aa: CASSLSPGRVQPQHF
CDR3nt: TGTGCCAGCAGCCTTTCCCCGGGAAGAGTGCAGCCCCAGCATTTT
abundance: .
v_gene: TRBV3-1/TRBV3-2
j_gene: TRBJ1-5
d_gene: .

CDR3aa: CASSSPSGVSDTQYF
CDR3nt: TGTGCCAGCAGCTCTCCTAGCGGGGTTTCAGATACGCAGTATTTT
abundance: .
v_gene: TRBV7-2
j_gene: TRBJ2-3
d_gene: TRBD2

CDR3aa: CASSYQGSNYGYTF
CDR3nt: TGTGCCAGCAGTTATCAGGGAAGCAACTATGGCTACACCTTC
abundance: .
v_gene: TRBV6-5
j_gene: TRBJ1-2
d_gene: .